The rows below give T cell receptor beta chains drawn from one sample of a study of shared clonotypes between healthy human individuals. Sequencing used immunoSEQ multiplex PCR; TCRdb keeps in-frame clones, though not all of them. This repertoire shows 2 million to 3 million clones, over 85% found once; its top ten account for 0.36%. The sequencing input was naive CD4+ T cells from PBMCs. The origin of the receptors is a man between 18 and 35 years old in good health. Some clones in this sample may be carry-over from other donors' samples. Each CDR3 is given with its conserved first and last residue. D genes are given only for firm matches. Rows may omit the clone size; those that give it use once, few, many or a size class.

J: TRBJ1-4
V: TRBV28
size: .
D: .
CDR3: CASSGSGATNEKLFF
DNA: TGTGCCAGCAGTGGCTCAGGGGCAACTAATGAAAAACTGTTTTTT

J: TRBJ2-2
V: TRBV7-9
size: .
D: TRBD2
CDR3: CASSDPTSGLNGELFF
DNA: TGTGCCAGCAGCGACCCGACTAGCGGGCTTAACGGGGAGCTGTTTTTT

J: TRBJ2-1
V: TRBV7-3
size: .
D: .
CDR3: CASSPQWLASEQFF
DNA: TGTGCCAGCAGCCCCCAGTGGCTTGCTAGTGAGCAGTTCTTC

J: TRBJ2-7
V: TRBV5-4
size: .
D: .
CDR3: CASSVTNSDEQYF
DNA: TGTGCCAGCAGCGTGACGAACAGTGACGAGCAGTACTTC

J: TRBJ2-1
V: TRBV5-1
size: .
D: TRBD2
CDR3: CASSLEGGYNEQFF
DNA: TGCGCCAGCAGCCTAGAGGGAGGGTACAATGAGCAGTTCTTC

J: TRBJ1-3
V: TRBV18
size: .
D: TRBD1
CDR3: CASSLSTGGAEGNTIYF
DNA: TGTGCCAGCTCACTATCGACAGGGGGCGCGGAGGGAAACACCATATATTTT

J: TRBJ2-1
V: TRBV11-2
size: .
D: TRBD1
CDR3: CASSRTGGLNEQFF
DNA: TGTGCCAGCAGCAGGACAGGGGGCTTGAATGAGCAGTTCTTC

J: TRBJ2-3
V: TRBV19
size: .
D: .
CDR3: CASSNPGERSATQYF
DNA: TGTGCCAGTAGTAACCCGGGGGAGAGGTCTGCTACGCAGTATTTT

J: TRBJ2-1
V: TRBV10-1
size: once
D: .
CDR3: CASSGGGTLYNEQFF
DNA: TGCGCCAGCAGTGGTGGCGGGACCTTATACAATGAGCAGTTCTTC

J: TRBJ2-3
V: TRBV6-4
size: .
D: TRBD1
CDR3: CATSGTGTDTQYF
DNA: TGTGCCACCTCCGGGACAGGGACAGATACGCAGTATTTT

J: TRBJ2-1
V: TRBV10-2
size: .
D: TRBD2
CDR3: CASSESTLWAGALNEQFF
DNA: TGCGCCAGCAGTGAGTCGACTCTTTGGGCGGGAGCCCTAAATGAGCAGTTCTTC

J: TRBJ2-2
V: TRBV11-1
size: .
D: .
CDR3: CASRLTGSNTGELFF
DNA: TGTGCCAGCAGACTAACAGGATCCAACACCGGGGAGCTGTTTTTT

J: TRBJ2-3
V: TRBV28
size: .
D: TRBD2
CDR3: CASSVAGVSTDTQYF
DNA: TGTGCCAGCAGCGTAGCGGGAGTTAGCACAGATACGCAGTATTTT

J: TRBJ2-2
V: TRBV7-9
size: .
D: .
CDR3: CASRGYSAVAGANTGELFF
DNA: TGTGCCAGCAGAGGATACTCTGCTGTGGCAGGGGCGAACACCGGGGAGCTGTTTTTT

J: TRBJ1-5
V: TRBV2
size: few
D: .
CDR3: CASTGRINQPQHF
DNA: TGTGCCAGCACCGGAAGGATTAATCAGCCCCAGCATTTT

J: TRBJ1-4
V: TRBV5-4
size: .
D: TRBD1
CDR3: CASSGDSYNEKLFF
DNA: TGTGCCAGCAGCGGGGACAGCTATAATGAAAAACTGTTTTTT

J: TRBJ1-4
V: TRBV5-8
size: .
D: .
CDR3: CASSLYNEKLFF
DNA: TGTGCCAGCAGCCTATATAATGAAAAACTGTTTTTT

J: TRBJ2-7
V: TRBV6-5
size: .
D: TRBD2
CDR3: CASRSGSYEQYF
DNA: TGTGCCAGCAGGAGCGGGAGCTACGAGCAGTACTTC

J: TRBJ2-4
V: TRBV6-5
size: .
D: .
CDR3: CASSYVGIQYF
DNA: TGTGCCAGCAGTTACGTAGGCATTCAGTACTTC

J: TRBJ2-2
V: TRBV12-5
size: .
D: TRBD2
CDR3: CASGLLASGTGELFF
DNA: TGTGCTAGTGGTTTGCTGGCTAGCGGGACCGGGGAGCTGTTTTTT

J: TRBJ1-2
V: TRBV9
size: .
D: .
CDR3: CASSGGAYGYTF
DNA: TGTGCCAGCAGCGGGGGAGCCTATGGCTACACCTTC

J: TRBJ1-6
V: TRBV7-9
size: .
D: .
CDR3: CASSLLTVRADSPLHF
DNA: TGTGCCAGCAGCTTATTAACAGTTAGGGCTGATTCACCCCTCCACTTT

J: TRBJ2-1
V: TRBV9
size: .
D: .
CDR3: CASSVLGSYGEQFF
DNA: TGTGCCAGCAGCGTTCTCGGCAGTTATGGGGAGCAGTTCTTC

J: TRBJ1-1
V: TRBV10-3
size: .
D: .
CDR3: CAISEQGRENTEAFF
DNA: TGTGCCATCAGTGAGCAGGGGAGGGAGAACACTGAAGCTTTCTTT

J: TRBJ2-2
V: TRBV18
size: .
D: .
CDR3: CASPPRPGSPTGELFF
DNA: TGTGCCAGCCCCCCGCGGCCCGGGAGTCCTACCGGGGAGCTGTTTTTT

J: TRBJ2-3
V: TRBV5-1
size: .
D: .
CDR3: CASSEMLAADTQYF
DNA: TGCGCCAGCAGCGAGATGTTAGCGGCGGATACGCAGTATTTT

J: TRBJ2-7
V: TRBV5-6
size: .
D: TRBD1
CDR3: CASSNGQVAGEQYF
DNA: TGTGCCAGCAGCAATGGACAGGTGGCCGGGGAGCAGTACTTC

J: TRBJ2-1
V: TRBV5-4
size: .
D: TRBD1
CDR3: CASSTATGAYNEQFF
DNA: TGTGCCAGCAGCACTGCGACAGGGGCCTACAATGAGCAGTTCTTC

J: TRBJ2-7
V: TRBV28
size: .
D: TRBD2
CDR3: CASSSASAGAYEQYF
DNA: TGTGCCAGCAGTTCCGCCTCAGCGGGAGCATACGAGCAGTACTTC

J: TRBJ1-6
V: TRBV6-5
size: .
D: TRBD1
CDR3: CASTITGVNSPLHF
DNA: TGTGCCAGCACTATAACAGGGGTTAATTCACCCCTCCACTTT

J: TRBJ2-7
V: TRBV28
size: .
D: TRBD1
CDR3: CASSFIAVGTGIYEQYF
DNA: TGTGCCAGCAGTTTTATTGCCGTGGGGACAGGGATCTACGAGCAGTACTTC

J: TRBJ2-1
V: TRBV6-5
size: .
D: .
CDR3: CASSYSIGGSYNEQFF
DNA: TGTGCCAGCAGTTACTCGATAGGAGGCTCCTACAATGAGCAGTTCTTC

J: TRBJ1-1
V: TRBV2
size: few
D: TRBD1
CDR3: CASSEGGQHTEAFF
DNA: TGTGCCAGCAGTGAGGGGGGACAGCACACTGAAGCTTTCTTT

J: TRBJ1-5
V: TRBV2
size: .
D: .
CDR3: CASSGGLLGPNQPQHF
DNA: TGTGCCAGCAGTGGGGGACTTCTAGGACCAAATCAGCCCCAGCATTTT

J: TRBJ2-1
V: TRBV4-3
size: .
D: TRBD2
CDR3: CASSLWTSGISYNEQFF
DNA: TGCGCCAGCAGCCTCTGGACTAGCGGGATATCCTACAATGAGCAGTTCTTC

J: TRBJ2-3
V: TRBV10-3
size: .
D: .
CDR3: CAISAGTGEYF
DNA: TGTGCCATCAGCGCCGGGACCGGGGAGTATTTT

J: TRBJ1-2
V: TRBV19
size: .
D: .
CDR3: CASSIGRPGGKNGYTF
DNA: TGTGCCAGTAGTATTGGTCGACCGGGGGGAAAGAATGGCTACACCTTC

J: TRBJ2-7
V: TRBV5-1
size: .
D: TRBD1
CDR3: CASSSGTGPSYEQYF
DNA: TGCGCCAGCAGCTCCGGGACAGGGCCCTCCTACGAGCAGTACTTC

J: TRBJ1-2
V: TRBV5-1
size: .
D: .
CDR3: CASSPREDGYTF
DNA: TGCGCCAGCAGCCCCCGGGAGGATGGCTACACCTTC

J: TRBJ1-5
V: TRBV7-8
size: .
D: .
CDR3: CASSVYGNQPQHF
DNA: TGTGCCAGCAGCGTCTACGGCAATCAGCCCCAGCATTTT

J: TRBJ2-2
V: TRBV6-9
size: .
D: TRBD2
CDR3: CASGAAGVNTGELFF
DNA: TGTGCCAGCGGTGCCGCGGGGGTCAACACCGGGGAGCTGTTTTTT

J: TRBJ2-7
V: TRBV6-5
size: .
D: .
CDR3: CASSYGIEQYF
DNA: TGTGCCAGCAGTTACGGTATCGAGCAGTACTTC

J: TRBJ2-7
V: TRBV6-6
size: .
D: TRBD1
CDR3: CATQDRAYEQYF
DNA: TGTGCCACCCAGGACAGGGCCTACGAGCAGTACTTC